This T cell receptor beta chain appears in the sequencing data of a study of blood T cell repertoires in COVID-19. From germline, CDR1 is LGHNA and CDR2 YSLEER. V lost 1 base and J lost 4, with 8 bases in between. There are 13 residues in the CDR3. Profiled with immunoSEQ multiplex PCR; TCRdb holds only in-frame clones, not every one. The data hold under 200,000 clones, with about 88% observed a single time. This clone was found a few times. The sequenced sample was PBMCs or T cells enriched from blood (not recorded which). The TCR comes from a woman younger than 30 who had recovered from COVID-19. The chain couples TRBV4-3 to TRBJ2-7; D may be TRBD1 (5 bases). In DNA, the CDR3 is TGCGCCAGCAGCCAAGCCGACAGATACGAGCAGTACTTC. Its protein product is CASSQADRYEQYF.